One and the same sample provided the 27 T cell receptor beta chains below, sequenced in a study of cytotoxic CD8 clonotypes in ibrutinib-treated CLL. Sequencing was performed with immunoSEQ multiplex PCR; in TCRdb, only in-frame clones are kept and a portion is missing. The sample consists of 9,500 to 12,000 clones, 81% of them appearing once. The source was PBMCs, collected at disease progression, from a patient treated with ibrutinib. These receptors came from a human donor with chronic lymphocytic leukemia.

The chain recombines TRBV28 with TRBJ1-5; D is unclear. Looked up from germline, CDR1 is MDHEN and CDR2 is SYDVKM. The CDR3 consists of 17 residues. Trimming stripped 3 bases from V and 0 bases from J, with 15 bases between. The CDR3 DNA reads TGTGCCAGCAGTTTCTACGGACGGGCATATAGCAATCAGCCCCAGCATTTT. Encoded protein: CASSFYGRAYSNQPQHF. Filled out from reference TRBV28 and TRBJ1-5, the complete variable domain reads DVKVTQSSRYLVKRTGEKVFLECVQDMDHENMFWYRQDPGLGLRLIYFSYDVKMKEKGDIPEGYSVSREKKERFSLILESASTNQTSMYLCASSFYGRAYSNQPQHFGDGTRLSIL.

In DNA, the CDR3 is TGTGCCAGTAGACAGGCGGCGGACGAGATGAACACTGAAGCTTTCTTT. This encodes CASRQAADEMNTEAFF. V gene TRBV19 combines with J gene TRBJ1-1, with D perhaps matching TRBD1 (5 bases). Germline V gives CDR1 LNHDA, CDR2 SQIVND (reference sequence). CDR3 size: 16 residues. Trimming took 6 bases from V and 0 from J, leaving 17 bases between them. The full variable domain, in which reference TRBV19 and TRBJ1-1 provide the parts outside the CDR3, is DGGITQSPKYLFRKEGQNVTLSCEQNLNHDAMYWYRQDPGQGLRLIYYSQIVNDFQKGDIAEGYSVSREKKESFPLTVTSAQKNPTAFYLCASRQAADEMNTEAFFGQGTRLTVV.

The V call is TRBV5-1, the J call TRBJ2-7; a possible D gene is TRBD2 (6 bases). The V gene lost 4 bases and the J gene lost 5 bases, with 16 bases spanning the gap. This CDR3 comprises 14 residues. Germline V CDR1 and CDR2: SGHRS, YFSETQ. CDR3 loop: CASSVFGGPNEQYF. CDR3 in DNA: TGCGCCAGCAGCGTTTTTGGAGGGCCGAACGAGCAGTACTTC.

This clone has just one count. The chain joins TRBV18 to TRBJ2-1, with D possibly being TRBD2 (5 bases). The germline CDR1 and CDR2 sequences are KGHSH and LQKENI. The CDR3 contains 14 residues. Trimming took off 10 bases at V and 8 bases at J, with 21 bases between the two ends. The CDR3: CANSFSGGADEQFF. The CDR3 region has the DNA TGTGCCAACTCGTTTTCAGGAGGAGCCGATGAGCAGTTCTTC.

Judged by abundance, this clone is medium-sized (0.01 to 0.1%). V usage is TRBV27 and J usage is TRBJ1-5, with D tentatively TRBD1 (6 bases). V gave up 7 bases and J gave up 1 base, with 14 bases separating them. The germline CDR1 and CDR2 sequences are MNHEY and SMNVEV (reference sequence). The CDR3 loop spans 15 amino acids. Here the CDR3 reads CASTRRGASNQPQHF. Here the CDR3 DNA reads TGTGCCAGCACCAGGAGGGGGGCCAGCAATCAGCCCCAGCATTTT.

The V gene is TRBV29-1, the J gene TRBJ1-4; 8 bases match TRBD1. CDR3 length: 16 amino acids. Germline-derived CDR1 and CDR2 are SQVTM and ANQGSEA. CDR3 nucleotide sequence: TGCAGTGCGCTGGGCGCCACAGGGGGAAAGGATGAAAAACTGTTTTTT. This codes for CSALGATGGKDEKLFF.

The CDR3 nucleotides are TGTGCCAGCTCACCACCAAGCACAGATACGCAGTATTTT. It is translated as CASSPPSTDTQYF. The J gene is TRBJ2-3, the V gene TRBV18; no definite D call. From germline, CDR1 is KGHSH and CDR2 LQKENI. The CDR3 is 13 amino acids. Trimming cost V 0 bases and J 0 bases, with 1 base left between them.

The rearrangement joins TRBV9 to TRBJ2-5, with 10 bases lining up with TRBD1. Trimming at V came to 4 bases and at J to 5 bases, leaving 5 bases not matched to a gene. The length of the CDR3 is 14 residues. Germline assignment: CDR1 SGDLS and CDR2 YYNGEE. Here the CDR3 reads CASSSRTGGETQYF. The DNA of the CDR3 is TGTGCCAGCAGCTCCAGGACAGGGGGGGAGACCCAGTACTTC.

J is TRBJ2-7 and V is TRBV6-1; D remains unclear. Germline CDR1 reads MNHNS; CDR2 reads SASEGT. V was cut by 6 bases and J by 4 bases, with 13 bases left in between. The CDR3 runs to 13 residues. The DNA for the CDR3 is TGTGCCAGCAGCCACGACCTGGGATACGAGCAGTACTTC. This gives the protein CASSHDLGYEQYF.

The rearrangement uses TRBV20-1 and TRBJ2-1; D is unresolved. CDR3 length equals 11 residues. Trimming took 6 bases from V and 4 from J, leaving 7 bases between them. The V gene's germline CDR1 is DFQATT and CDR2 SNEGSKA (reference sequence). CDR3 loop: CSAPEYNEQFF. DNA for the CDR3: TGCAGTGCCCCTGAGTACAATGAGCAGTTCTTC.

The chain uses TRBV7-6 and TRBJ2-1, with TRBD2 identical over 9 bases. The CDR3 is 17 amino acids. Germline V gene lookup returns CDR1 SGHVS and CDR2 FNYEAQ. V shed 5 bases, J shed 10 bases, and the junction held 18 bases outside the gene matches. The CDR3 region has the DNA TGTGCCAGCAGCCAACAGCGGGAGGTAAGGATAATGGGGGAGCAGTTCTTC. Its protein product is CASSQQREVRIMGEQFF.

This chain uses TRBV30 with TRBJ1-4, with D hard to call. The CDR3 consists of 13 residues. V lost 6 bases and J 8 bases, leaving 16 bases between the germline ends. CDR1 and CDR2 from the germline V gene are GTSNPN and SVGIG (reference sequence). The CDR3 here is CACPGGEQEKLFF. CDR3 DNA sequence: TGTGCCTGCCCGGGCGGAGAACAAGAAAAACTGTTTTTT. The full variable domain, its missing parts supplied by reference TRBV30 and TRBJ1-4, is SQTIHQWPATLVQPVGSPLSLECTVEGTSNPNLYWYRQAAGRGLQLLFYSVGIGQISSEVPQNLSASRPQDRQFILSSKKLLLSDSGFYLCACPGGEQEKLFFGSGTQLSVL.

The chain joins TRBV6-1 to TRBJ2-1, with D maybe TRBD1 (6 bases). V shed 6 bases and J shed 0 bases, with 12 bases lying between them. The CDR3 has 15 amino acids. CDR1 is MNHNS, CDR2 SASEGT, per germline. DNA for the CDR3: TGTGCCAGCAGACCACAGGGTAGCTCCTACAATGAGCAGTTCTTC. It translates to CASRPQGSSYNEQFF.

The rearrangement uses TRBV6-5 and TRBJ2-5; D gene unclear. The assigned J gene may be wrong: the sequence end matches TRBJ2-7 better. Per the germline V gene, CDR1 is MNHEY and CDR2 is SVGAGI. The CDR3 contains 13 residues. CDR3: CASSYQSSYEQYF. The CDR3 DNA reads as TGTGCCAGCAGTTACCAGAGCTCCTACGAGCAGTACTTC.

This clone is medium-sized (0.01 to 0.1%) by share. The chain joins TRBV28 to TRBJ1-5, with unresolved D. CDR3 size: 16 residues. Germline V gives CDR1 MDHEN, CDR2 SYDVKM. V lost 5 bases and J lost 2, with 16 bases in between. This CDR3 is CASSPRRTSGNQPQHF. For the CDR3, the DNA is TGTGCCAGCAGTCCCCGACGGACGAGTGGCAATCAGCCCCAGCATTTT.

The rearrangement uses TRBV7-6 and TRBJ2-2, with TRBD2 matching over 9 bases. This CDR3 has 15 amino acids. The V gene's germline CDR1 is SGHVS and CDR2 FNYEAQ. V trimming: 4 bases; J trimming: 3 bases; junction bases outside the gene matches: 3. This CDR3 reads CASSSSGAHTGELFF. The CDR3 bases are TGTGCCAGCAGCTCTAGCGGGGCCCACACCGGGGAGCTGTTTTTT.

This clone was seen only once. CDR3 protein: CASSLPSGQDPPEQFF. The DNA for the CDR3 is TGTGCCAGCAGCTTACCAAGCGGACAGGACCCCCCTGAGCAGTTCTTC. This chain connects TRBV5-4 to TRBJ2-1; TRBD1 agrees at 7 bases. The CDR3 has 16 amino acids. J gave up 9 bases and V 2 bases, and 14 bases lay outside the gene matches. Germline lookup yields CDR1 SGHNT and CDR2 YYREEE (reference sequence). Filled out from reference TRBV5-4 and TRBJ2-1, the complete variable domain reads ETGVTQSPTHLIKTRGQQVTLRCSSQSGHNTVSWYQQALGQGPQFIFQYYREEENGRGNFPPRFSGLQFPNYSSELNVNALELDDSALYLCASSLPSGQDPPEQFFGPGTRLTVL.

This clone is medium-sized (0.01 to 0.1%) within its sample. The rearrangement joins TRBV9 to TRBJ2-7; D is tentatively TRBD1 or TRBD2 (5 bases each). The V gene's germline CDR1 is SGDLS and CDR2 YYNGEE. CDR3 size: 15 residues. V was clipped by 0 bases and J by 4 bases, with 14 bases between them. The CDR3 region is CASSVADGAGYEQYF. In DNA form, the CDR3 reads TGTGCCAGCAGCGTAGCGGACGGGGCCGGGTACGAGCAGTACTTC.

The J gene is TRBJ1-1, the V gene TRBV30; 10 bases fit TRBD1. The trim removed 1 base at V and 10 bases at J, leaving 9 bases unmatched. The CDR3 extends over 14 amino acids. Germline V gene sequence: CDR1 GTSNPN, CDR2 SVGIG (reference sequence). DNA of the CDR3: TGTGCCTGGAGTGCGGGACAGGGGACGGGAGTAGCTTTCTTT. Protein product: CAWSAGQGTGVAFF.

The chain employs TRBV12-5 and TRBJ2-1; no reliable D call. The CDR3 covers 11 residues. V was trimmed by 2 bases and J by 10 bases, leaving 6 bases between them. Per germline, CDR1 LGHNT and CDR2 FRNRAP. The CDR3 bases are TGTGCTAGTGGTTTGACCAGAGAGCAGTTCTTC. Residues: CASGLTREQFF.

The chain couples TRBV6-5 to TRBJ1-2; D is unresolved. Germline assignment: CDR1 MNHEY and CDR2 SVGAGI. This CDR3 has 12 amino acids. V was pared by 6 bases and J by 5 bases, with 10 bases between. The CDR3 reads CASRSTEYGYTF. CDR3 coding DNA: TGTGCCAGCAGGTCAACAGAGTATGGCTACACCTTC.

The chain is built from TRBV6-6 and TRBJ2-1; 7 bases agree with TRBD2. The CDR3 runs 14 residues. Germline V CDR1 and CDR2: MNHNY, SVGAGI (reference sequence). The ends lost 6 bases at V and 5 bases at J; junction bases unmatched: 7. Here the CDR3 reads CASSTGLEHNEQFF. In DNA, the CDR3 is TGTGCCAGCAGCACAGGACTAGAACACAATGAGCAGTTCTTC.

The genes are TRBV19 and TRBJ2-1; D not resolved. Looked up from germline, CDR1 is LNHDA and CDR2 is SQIVND (reference sequence). The CDR3 has 11 amino acids. Trimming took off 10 bases at V and 9 bases at J, with 13 bases between the two ends. CDR3 coding DNA: TGTGCCACGGGCACTCTAGGTGAGCAGTTCTTC. Residues: CATGTLGEQFF.

The chain employs TRBV20-1 and TRBJ1-2, with unresolved D. Trimming took off 4 bases at V and 0 bases at J, with 3 bases between the two ends. The germline V gene encodes CDR1 DFQATT and CDR2 SNEGSKA (reference sequence). This CDR3 is 11 amino acids long. CDR3 sequence: CSATANYGYTF. CDR3 sequence (DNA): TGCAGTGCTACAGCTAACTATGGCTACACCTTC.

This rearrangement joins TRBV6-5 to TRBJ1-5; D gene unclear. The germline V and J ends were trimmed by 5 bases and 3 bases, with 8 bases remaining between them. The CDR3 is 13 amino acids. CDR1 and CDR2 (germline): MNHEY, SVGAGI. CDR3 DNA: TGTGCCAGCAGTGCCTATATCAATCAGCCCCAGCATTTT. This translates into CASSAYINQPQHF.

The V call is TRBV19, the J call TRBJ2-2; the match to TRBD2 covers 9 bases. CDR3 length equals 17 residues. Trimming removed 3 bases from V and 0 bases from J; junction bases left unmatched: 5. Germline CDR1 is LNHDA and CDR2 is SQIVND (reference sequence). CDR3 loop: CASSIFLAGSNTGELFF. CDR3 DNA: TGTGCCAGTAGTATTTTCCTAGCGGGATCGAACACCGGGGAGCTGTTTTTT.

The chain has TRBV2 and TRBJ1-4, with TRBD1 identical over 8 bases. CDR3 length equals 16 residues. With V trimmed by 4 bases and J by 6 bases, 10 bases remained unmatched. Germline V CDR1 and CDR2: SNHLY, FYNNEI. The CDR3 region is CASSVDRGKSDEKLFF. In DNA, the CDR3 is TGTGCCAGCAGTGTCGACAGGGGCAAGAGTGATGAAAAACTGTTTTTT.